The 13 T cell receptor beta chains reported below all come from one sample, sequenced in a study of identical twins. TCRdb passed the 5' RACE reads through MiXCR, listing each CDR3 protein once. The sample comprises 640,000 or so distinct CDR3 sequences, roughly 6% of which are singletons, and 1.5% to 2% rests with the top ten. Sequenced material: naive T cells sorted from blood. The receptors derive from a man aged 18 to 35 in good health.

Many counts were recorded for this clonotype. The V call is TRBV11-2, the J call TRBJ2-7; D may correspond to TRBD1 or TRBD2 (6 bases each). This CDR3 comprises 13 residues. The V and J ends lost 8 bases and 5 bases respectively, with 16 bases between them. Per germline, CDR1 SGHAT and CDR2 FQNNGV. As DNA, the CDR3 is TGTGCCAGCTCGGGGGCAGGGCGCGACGAGCAGTACGTC. Protein product: CASSGAGRDEQYV.

This clonotype was counted at least ten times. The J gene is TRBJ2-3, the V gene TRBV4-2; 8 bases fit TRBD2. Trimming took 0 bases from V and 7 from J; bases not matched to a gene: 15. This CDR3 region has 18 residues. Germline loops: CDR1 LGHNA, CDR2 YNFKEQ. The CDR3 coding sequence is TGTGCCAGCAGCCAAGAAGGGGGGGTACTAGCGGTAGCGAATACGCAGTATTTT. As protein: CASSQEGGVLAVANTQYF.

Many counts were recorded for this clonotype. The chain recombines TRBV15 with TRBJ2-7; possibly TRBD1 for D (7 bases). Germline CDR1 is LNHNV and CDR2 is YYDKDF (reference sequence). CDR3 size: 14 residues. The ends were cut back, 3 bases at V and 2 bases at J, with 11 bases in the middle. CDR3 sequence: CATSSGGGPYEQYF. The CDR3, as DNA: TGTGCCACCAGCAGTGGAGGGGGCCCCTACGAGCAGTACTTC. Supplemented by reference TRBV15 and TRBJ2-7, the full variable domain reads DAMVIQNPRYQVTQFGKPVTLSCSQTLNHNVMYWYQQKSSQAPKLLFHYYDKDFNNEADTPDNFQSRRPNTSFCFLDIRSPGLGDTAMYLCATSSGGGPYEQYFGPGTRLTVT.

V gene TRBV11-2 combines with J gene TRBJ2-1; TRBD2 matches at 8 bases. The CDR3 has 18 amino acids. After removal of 1 base from V and 3 bases from J, the junction contained 11 bases not matched to a gene. CDR1 and CDR2 (germline): SGHAT, FQNNGV. The CDR3 DNA reads TGTGCCAGCAGCTTAGTTGGCCTCCTAAGCGGGAGCTACAATGAGCAGTTCTTC. It is translated as CASSLVGLLSGSYNEQFF.

This chain connects TRBV2 to TRBJ1-2; 7 bases align to TRBD1. Germline V CDR1 and CDR2: SNHLY, FYNNEI. The CDR3 runs to 13 residues. The ends lost 6 bases at V and 4 bases at J; junction bases unmatched: 5. Here the CDR3 DNA reads TGTGCCAGCAGGGGGACAGTATCCTATGGCTACACCTTC. It yields the protein CASRGTVSYGYTF.

The rearrangement uses TRBV27 and TRBJ2-1, with D tentatively TRBD2 (7 bases). Trimming took 10 bases from V and 6 from J, leaving 16 bases between them. This CDR3 has 13 amino acids. Germline V gives CDR1 MNHEY, CDR2 SMNVEV (reference sequence). CDR3 loop: CATRGRGANEQFF. CDR3 in DNA: TGTGCCACTAGGGGGAGGGGTGCCAATGAGCAGTTCTTC.

This clonotype appeared a few times. This rearrangement joins TRBV7-9 to TRBJ2-1, with 14 bases matching TRBD2. Trimming cost V 5 bases and J 10 bases; bases outside gene matches: 7. Germline-derived CDR1 and CDR2 are SEHNR and FQNEAQ (reference sequence). The CDR3 has 15 amino acids. CDR3 sequence reads: CASSVQGLAGVEQFF. DNA of the CDR3: TGTGCCAGCAGCGTCCAGGGACTAGCGGGAGTGGAGCAGTTCTTC.

Ten or more counts support this clonotype. The chain recombines TRBV5-1 with TRBJ2-2, with TRBD2 identical over 14 bases. Trimming cost V 0 bases and J 6 bases; bases outside gene matches: 16. The CDR3 consists of 21 residues. Germline CDR1 is SGHRS and CDR2 is YFSETQ. This chain's CDR3 is CASSLELGTSGRMDEPGELFF. The DNA for the CDR3 is TGCGCCAGCAGCTTGGAGCTCGGGACTAGCGGGAGAATGGATGAACCCGGGGAGCTGTTTTTT.

This clonotype was detected ten times or more. The V and J genes are TRBV5-1 and TRBJ1-1, with unresolved D. Germline loops: CDR1 SGHRS, CDR2 YFSETQ. CDR3 length: 13 residues. V gave up 2 bases and J gave up 6 bases, with 11 bases separating them. The CDR3 DNA follows: TGCGCCAGCAGCTTTCCGGCGGGCTCTGAAGCTTTCTTT. Translation: CASSFPAGSEAFF.

This clonotype was found a few times. The chain recombines TRBV7-2 with TRBJ2-1, with 12 bases that match TRBD2. The germline V gene has CDR1 SGHTA and CDR2 FQGNSA. V lost 6 bases and J lost 4; bases outside the gene matches: 4. CDR3 size: 15 residues. In nucleotides, the CDR3 is TGTGCCAGCAGGACACTAGCGGGAGGTTACAATGAGCAGTTCTTC. Encoded protein: CASRTLAGGYNEQFF.

The chain links TRBV29-1 to TRBJ1-2; 7 bases agree with TRBD1. CDR3 length equals 11 residues. The V gene end was trimmed by 6 bases and the J gene end by 3 bases; junction bases not matched to a gene: 1. Per germline, CDR1 SQVTM and CDR2 ANQGSEA. The CDR3 spells CSVTGDYGYTF. The CDR3 DNA reads TGCAGCGTAACAGGGGACTATGGCTACACCTTC.

This clonotype was seen many times. This chain connects TRBV7-2 to TRBJ2-3; TRBD2 aligns across 8 bases. The CDR3 loop spans 14 amino acids. The V gene end was trimmed by 5 bases and the J gene end by 7 bases; junction bases not matched to a gene: 8. CDR1 is SGHTA, CDR2 FQGNSA, per germline. The CDR3 bases are TGTGCCAGCAGCCCCGGGGGGGTAAGGCATACGCAGTATTTT. Its translation: CASSPGGVRHTQYF.

This clonotype was recorded many times. The V and J genes are TRBV12-3 or TRBV12-4 and TRBJ2-5, with D possibly TRBD1 on 5 matching bases. The CDR3 length is 13 residues. The V gene lost 3 bases and the J gene lost 4 bases, with 9 bases spanning the gap. CDR3 loop: CASSFAQAETQYF. The CDR3 nucleotides are TGTGCCAGCAGTTTCGCACAGGCAGAGACCCAGTACTTC.